This T cell receptor beta chain was identified in a study of neoadjuvant nivolumab and ipilimumab in lung cancer. Background on the study: Nivolumab 3 mg/kg was given days 1, 15 and 29, plus ipilimumab 1 mg/kg day 1 in combination.

As regards this clone: Its antigen is unknown.

Only in-frame clones appear in the TCRdb table, and some are missing; sequencing was by immunoSEQ multiplex PCR. The sample has roughly 7,400 clones, more than 70% seen once. Germline CDR1 reads MNHNS; CDR2 reads SASEGT. This CDR3 is built from 12 residues. Trimming removed 11 bases from V and 0 bases from J, with 10 bases in between. Study observations and caveats: Only two of four nivolumab-treated tumors gained richness and clonality by surgery. A small number of samples were TCR sequenced.

This TCR was sampled from an adult with non-small cell lung cancer. This sample comprised tumor tissue, obtained after neoadjuvant nivolumab, alone or with ipilimumab, at or shortly before surgery. The V gene is TRBV6-1, the J gene TRBJ1-1; D is unresolved. The CDR3 coding sequence is TGTGCCTCAGCTCCAATGAACACTGAAGCTTTCTTT. It yields the protein CASAPMNTEAFF.